The 27 T cell receptor beta chains listed next were all sequenced from one sample in a study of identical twins. Using its own MiXCR run on the 5' RACE reads, TCRdb lists one record per CDR3 protein. This table has about 660,000 distinct CDR3 sequences, over 8.5% appearing once. The same data also went into a second study, on yellow fever vaccine responses in identical twins.

The source material was PBMCs. The receptors shown here come from a woman younger than 35 in good health.

The V call is TRBV7-8, the J call TRBJ2-5; TRBD2 is a possible D gene (5 bases). Germline CDR1 and CDR2: SGHVS and FQNEAQ. Trimming left V 3 bases short and J 2 bases short, with 13 bases between. The CDR3 consists of 15 residues. The CDR3 sequence: CASSFSPGRQETQYF. CDR3 DNA: TGTGCCAGCAGCTTCTCACCGGGAAGACAAGAGACCCAGTACTTC. Based on the CDR3 plus reference TRBV7-8 and TRBJ2-5, the full variable domain is GAGVSQSPRYKVAKRGQDVALRCDPISGHVSLFWYQQALGQGPEFLTYFQNEAQLDKSGLPSDRFFAERPEGSVSTLKIQRTQQEDSAVYLCASSFSPGRQETQYFGPGTRLLVL.

This clonotype was detected ten times or more. The chain's CDR3 is CASSQGTGETDTQYF. Here the CDR3 DNA reads TGCGCCAGCAGCCAAGGGACAGGGGAAACAGATACGCAGTATTTT. This chain joins TRBV4-3 and TRBJ2-3; 9 nucleotides match TRBD1. V lost 1 base and J lost 3; bases outside the gene matches: 2. Germline lookup yields CDR1 LGHNA and CDR2 YSLEER. The CDR3 is made up of 15 amino acids.

As for this clonotype: At one boundary the junction diverges from the germline segment, which might be a read error. This chain joins TRBV3-1 and TRBJ1-1; a weak D match, TRBD1 (5 bases). CDR1 and CDR2 (germline): LGHDT, YNNKEL (reference sequence). The CDR3 extends over 19 amino acids. The CDR3 loop reads CACSHPRGGVDPVKTEAFF. The CDR3, as DNA: TGTGCCTGCAGCCATCCCCGGGGAGGGGTCGACCCGGTCAAAACTGAAGCTTTCTTT. The full variable domain, completed using reference TRBV3-1 and TRBJ1-1, is DTAVSQTPKYLVTQMGNDKSIKCEQNLGHDTMYWYKQDSKKFLKIMFSYNNKELIINETVPNRFSPKSPDKAHLNLHINSLELGDSAVYFCACSHPRGGVDPVKTEAFFGQGTRLTVV.

The rearrangement joins TRBV9 to TRBJ2-5, with 7 bases fitting TRBD1. V shed 3 bases and J 0 bases; nucleotides not matched to a gene: 8. The germline V gene encodes CDR1 SGDLS and CDR2 YYNGEE. This CDR3 is 16 amino acids long. Here the CDR3 reads CASSAPDRRYQETQYF. CDR3 sequence (DNA): TGTGCCAGCAGCGCCCCGGACAGGAGGTACCAAGAGACCCAGTACTTC. Filled out from reference TRBV9 and TRBJ2-5, the complete variable domain reads DSGVTQTPKHLITATGQRVTLRCSPRSGDLSVYWYQQSLDQGLQFLIQYYNGEERAKGNILERFSAQQFPDLHSELNLSSLELGDSALYFCASSAPDRRYQETQYFGPGTRLLVL.

This sequence joins TRBV20-1 and TRBJ2-1; D gene uncertain. V was trimmed by 3 bases and J by 0 bases, leaving 12 bases between them. Germline CDR1 reads DFQATT; CDR2 reads SNEGSKA (reference sequence). The CDR3 is 15 residues long. The CDR3 region has the DNA TGCAGTGCTAGGGACCCCACCCTCTCCTACAATGAGCAGTTCTTC. Protein sequence: CSARDPTLSYNEQFF.

This clonotype was counted at least ten times. This chain joins TRBV29-1 and TRBJ2-2; D is ambiguous. V lost 4 bases and J 1 base, leaving 7 bases between the germline ends. Germline CDR1 and CDR2: SQVTM and ANQGSEA. The CDR3 loop spans 13 amino acids. The chain's CDR3 is CSVADLNTGELFF. The CDR3 region has the DNA TGCAGCGTTGCTGACTTGAACACCGGGGAGCTGTTTTTT.

The CDR3: CASSFTTGRSPLHF. Here the CDR3 DNA reads TGTGCCAGCAGTTTCACGACAGGGCGGTCACCCCTCCACTTT. The genes are TRBV12-3 or TRBV12-4 and TRBJ1-6; 7 bases match TRBD1. Losses at the gene ends were 3 bases for V and 10 bases for J; bases not matched to a gene: 6. The CDR3 loop spans 14 amino acids.

The genes are TRBV20-1 and TRBJ2-7; 13 bases line up with TRBD2. J was trimmed by 4 bases and V by 1 base; bases with no gene match: 7. Per germline, CDR1 DFQATT and CDR2 SNEGSKA (reference sequence). This CDR3 has 16 amino acids. This CDR3 is CSARGLGLAGFYEQYF. CDR3 DNA sequence: TGCAGTGCTAGAGGTTTGGGACTAGCGGGATTTTACGAGCAGTACTTC.

The chain has TRBV12-3 or TRBV12-4 and TRBJ2-5; no reliable D call. This CDR3 spans 15 amino acids. The V end was cut by 5 bases, the J end by 3 bases, with 16 bases between. The CDR3 DNA is TGTGCCAGCAGTCTCCGCGCTGGGCAGAAAGAGACCCAGTACTTC. This sequence encodes CASSLRAGQKETQYF.

This chain links TRBV14 with TRBJ2-5; 9 bases map to TRBD1. The CDR3 contains 16 residues. Germline V CDR1 and CDR2: SGHDN, FVKESK. Losses at the gene ends were 1 base for V and 2 bases for J; bases not matched to a gene: 5. CDR3 sequence reads: CASSQAHGQGQETQYF. The CDR3 nucleotides are TGTGCCAGCAGCCAAGCCCACGGACAGGGGCAAGAGACCCAGTACTTC.

This clonotype was recorded at least ten times. The J gene is TRBJ2-7, the V gene TRBV4-3; TRBD2 is a possible D gene (6 bases). The CDR3 length is 14 residues. Looked up from germline, CDR1 is LGHNA and CDR2 is YSLEER. Trimming took 3 bases from V and 2 from J, leaving 11 bases between them. The CDR3 is CASSHQEGPYEQYF. For the CDR3, the DNA is TGCGCCAGCAGCCACCAGGAGGGCCCCTACGAGCAGTACTTC.

The genes are TRBV5-1 and TRBJ2-7; the match to TRBD1 covers 9 bases. The V gene's germline CDR1 is SGHRS and CDR2 YFSETQ. The CDR3 totals 14 residues. V lost 4 bases and J lost 2; bases outside the gene matches: 4. CDR3 residues: CASSRDRGTYEQYF. The CDR3, as DNA: TGCGCCAGCAGCCGAGACAGGGGGACCTACGAGCAGTACTTC.

This clonotype was recorded a few times. The gene calls are TRBV12-3 or TRBV12-4 and TRBJ2-5; tentative D call: TRBD2 (7 bases). Trimming took off 7 bases at V and 7 bases at J, with 19 bases between the two ends. CDR3 length equals 14 residues. CDR3 sequence: CASNPGRGRGTQYF. In DNA, the CDR3 is TGTGCCAGCAACCCTGGGCGGGGGCGGGGGACCCAGTACTTC.

This clonotype appeared many times. V is TRBV10-3 and J is TRBJ1-1, with TRBD1 matching 7 bases. The CDR3 has 14 residues. V lost 0 bases, J lost 11 bases, and 9 bases stayed unmatched. Germline CDR1 reads ENHRY; CDR2 reads SYGVKD. The CDR3 DNA is TGTGCCATCAGTGAGTCGAAAGGGGGCAGGGAGGCTTTCTTT. The encoded protein is CAISESKGGREAFF.

The V and J genes are TRBV6-5 and TRBJ2-7, with 7 bases matching TRBD1. V was clipped by 6 bases and J by 5 bases; unmatched bases: 7. Germline V gives CDR1 MNHEY, CDR2 SVGAGI. CDR3 length: 13 residues. The CDR3 sequence: CASRSTGTHEQYF. The DNA of the CDR3 is TGTGCCAGCAGATCGACAGGGACCCACGAGCAGTACTTC.

This clonotype was seen a handful of times. The CDR3: CASSATGLLTGELFF. Here the CDR3 DNA reads TGTGCCAGCAGCGCGACAGGTCTGCTTACCGGGGAGCTGTTTTTT. The rearrangement uses TRBV5-8 and TRBJ2-2; a weak D match, TRBD1 (6 bases). Germline lookup yields CDR1 SGHTS and CDR2 YDEGEE. V was cut by 4 bases and J by 5 bases, with 15 bases left in between. This CDR3 has 15 residues.

The V gene is TRBV6-1, the J gene TRBJ2-7, with TRBD1 matching over 9 bases. The V segment lost 5 bases and the J segment 2 bases; nucleotides outside the gene matches: 10. Looked up from germline, CDR1 is MNHNS and CDR2 is SASEGT. The CDR3 length is 16 residues. The CDR3 DNA sequence: TGTGCCAGCAGTCCCGGGACAGGGAAATTTCCCTACGAGCAGTACTTC. This gives the protein CASSPGTGKFPYEQYF.

This chain joins TRBV12-3 or TRBV12-4 and TRBJ2-7; possibly TRBD1 for D (6 bases). This CDR3 spans 14 amino acids. V lost 1 base to trimming and J lost 4 bases, with 11 bases between them. CDR3 residues: CASSLGGPVYEQYF. For the CDR3, the DNA is TGTGCCAGCAGTTTAGGGGGGCCGGTATACGAGCAGTACTTC.

V gene TRBV19 combines with J gene TRBJ1-1, with TRBD1 identical over 9 bases. CDR3 size: 14 residues. Germline CDR1 reads LNHDA; CDR2 reads SQIVND (reference sequence). The J segment lost 0 bases and the V segment lost 7 bases, leaving 3 bases of the junction unmatched. The CDR3 sequence is CASTRDRVNTEAFF. Written as DNA, the CDR3 is TGTGCCAGTACCAGGGACAGGGTGAACACTGAAGCTTTCTTT.

This clonotype was detected a few times. This chain uses TRBV5-6 with TRBJ1-5; D is unclear. Trimming stripped 3 bases from V and 1 base from J, with 14 bases between. The CDR3 extends over 16 amino acids. The V gene's germline CDR1 is SGHDT and CDR2 YYEEEE. CDR3 amino acids: CASSSGRAASNQPQHF. Here the CDR3 DNA reads TGTGCCAGCAGCTCCGGGAGGGCTGCGAGCAATCAGCCCCAGCATTTT.

This clonotype was counted at least ten times. The CDR3 nucleotides read TGCAGTGCTCTAGTCGACAGGTACAATGAGCAGTTCTTC. This codes for CSALVDRYNEQFF. The genes are TRBV20-1 and TRBJ2-1; the D gene is possibly TRBD1 (6 bases). The CDR3 runs to 13 residues. The V end was cut by 5 bases, the J end by 4 bases, with 12 bases between. Germline loops: CDR1 DFQATT, CDR2 SNEGSKA (reference sequence).

The V gene is TRBV7-9, the J gene TRBJ2-5; 7 bases fit TRBD1. Germline values: CDR1 SEHNR, CDR2 FQNEAQ (reference sequence). Losses at the gene ends were 4 bases for V and 4 bases for J; bases not matched to a gene: 9. This CDR3 has 15 residues. CDR3 nucleotide sequence: TGTGCCAGCAGCTCGGCGACAGGGTTGGGAGAGACCCAGTACTTC. It codes for CASSSATGLGETQYF.

This clonotype was counted ten times or more. The rearrangement links TRBV6-2 or TRBV6-3 to TRBJ2-1, with D unclear. The V gene's germline CDR1 is MNHEY and CDR2 SVGEGT. CDR3 length equals 11 residues. Trimming removed 6 bases at V and 7 bases at J, with 7 bases between. The CDR3 DNA reads as TGTGCCAGCAGGGAGACTAATGAGCAGTTCTTC. Translating it yields CASRETNEQFF.

This chain joins TRBV3-1 and TRBJ2-7; possibly TRBD2 for D (5 bases). Trimming took 4 bases from V and 5 from J, leaving 12 bases between them. The germline V gene has CDR1 LGHDT and CDR2 YNNKEL (reference sequence). The CDR3 is 13 amino acids. As DNA, the CDR3 is TGTGCCAGCAGCCGCGCCGGGGTCAACGAGCAGTACTTC. It codes for CASSRAGVNEQYF.

This clonotype has just a few counts. The chain has TRBV15 and TRBJ2-2, with 8 bases that match TRBD1. J gave up 7 bases and V 6 bases, and 4 bases lay outside the gene matches. This CDR3 is 13 amino acids long. The germline V gene has CDR1 LNHNV and CDR2 YYDKDF (reference sequence). The CDR3 spells CATSLTGVGELFF. The CDR3 bases are TGTGCCACCAGTCTGACAGGGGTCGGGGAGCTGTTTTTT. The full variable domain, its missing parts supplied by reference TRBV15 and TRBJ2-2, is DAMVIQNPRYQVTQFGKPVTLSCSQTLNHNVMYWYQQKSSQAPKLLFHYYDKDFNNEADTPDNFQSRRPNTSFCFLDIRSPGLGDTAMYLCATSLTGVGELFFGEGSRLTVL.

This clonotype has just a few counts. The genes are TRBV20-1 and TRBJ2-1; TRBD2 matches at 13 bases. CDR3 length: 14 residues. J gave up 6 bases and V 6 bases, and 5 bases lay outside the gene matches. Germline V gene sequence: CDR1 DFQATT, CDR2 SNEGSKA (reference sequence). CDR3 region: CSANGLAGANEQFF. DNA for the CDR3: TGCAGTGCGAACGGACTAGCGGGAGCCAATGAGCAGTTCTTC.

This clonotype was found many times. The CDR3 region is CSARVGDVNTEAFF. CDR3 in DNA: TGCAGTGCTAGAGTCGGGGACGTGAACACTGAAGCTTTCTTT. The V gene is TRBV20-1, the J gene TRBJ1-1, with D possibly TRBD1 on 5 matching bases. The V gene lost 1 base and the J gene lost 0 bases, with 9 bases spanning the gap. This CDR3 contains 14 residues. Germline-derived CDR1 and CDR2 are DFQATT and SNEGSKA (reference sequence).